These 31 T cell receptor beta chains originate from one sample sequenced in a study of tumour-infiltrating T cells in Burkitt lymphoma. This table comes from immunoSEQ multiplex PCR, and its TCRdb copy is limited to in-frame clones, with some not included. The table lists 5,100 or so clones, about 25% of them singletons. The sequencing input was tumor tissue. These receptors were obtained from a human donor with diffuse large B-cell lymphoma.

The gene calls are TRBV30 and TRBJ2-3; D ambiguous. Looked up from germline, CDR1 is GTSNPN and CDR2 is SVGIG (reference sequence). V lost 3 bases and J 2 bases, leaving 15 bases between the germline ends. This CDR3 is 15 amino acids long. CDR3 protein: CAWSPYGHLTDTQYF. For the CDR3, the DNA is TGTGCCTGGAGCCCCTACGGGCACCTCACAGATACGCAGTATTTT.

Only a few counts were recorded for this clone. Other nucleotide sequences from this sample produce the same CDR3. This chain connects TRBV7-8 to TRBJ2-7; TRBD2 is a possible D gene (5 bases). Per germline, CDR1 SGHVS and CDR2 FQNEAQ. The CDR3 runs 14 residues. V was cut by 5 bases and J by 0 bases, with 11 bases left in between. The CDR3: CASSANRGSYEQYF. DNA of the CDR3: TGTGCCAGCAGCGCAAATCGGGGCTCCTACGAGCAGTACTTC.

This chain connects TRBV7-3 to TRBJ2-7; D ambiguous. Trimming took off 2 bases at V and 1 base at J, with 9 bases between the two ends. There are 14 residues in the CDR3. Germline loops: CDR1 SGHTA, CDR2 FQGTGA. In DNA, the CDR3 is TGTGCCAGCAGCTTAGACTCAGTTTCCTACGAGCAGTACTTC. Its translation: CASSLDSVSYEQYF. Full variable domain (missing parts from reference TRBV7-3 and TRBJ2-7): GAGVSQTPSNKVTEKGKYVELRCDPISGHTALYWYRQSLGQGPEFLIYFQGTGAADDSGLPNDRFFAVRPEGSVSTLKIQRTERGDSAVYLCASSLDSVSYEQYFGPGTRLTVT.

This clone was recorded a few times. This chain joins TRBV28 and TRBJ1-5; weak D call: TRBD1 (6 bases). Trimming removed 2 bases at V and 2 bases at J, with 19 bases between. The CDR3 runs to 18 residues. Germline values: CDR1 MDHEN, CDR2 SYDVKM. CDR3 nucleotide sequence: TGTGCCAGCAGTTTAGTAGGGACAAAGCAGTTGGGCAATCAGCCCCAGCATTTT. It encodes CASSLVGTKQLGNQPQHF.

V is TRBV7-9 and J is TRBJ1-2, with D uncertain. V was clipped by 1 base and J by 5 bases, with 8 bases between them. Germline lookup yields CDR1 SEHNR and CDR2 FQNEAQ (reference sequence). This CDR3 is 13 amino acids long. The CDR3 is CASSLGGYYGYTF. CDR3 bases: TGTGCCAGCAGCTTAGGGGGATATTATGGCTACACCTTC.

The chain recombines TRBV11-2 with TRBJ2-3; 14 bases agree with TRBD2. Germline lookup yields CDR1 SGHAT and CDR2 FQNNGV. J lost 9 bases, V lost 5 bases, and 7 bases had no gene match. This CDR3 has 15 residues. The CDR3 coding sequence is TGTGCCAGCAGCCTCGGGACTAGCGGGAGTCAAACGCAGTATTTT. Protein: CASSLGTSGSQTQYF.

The chain has TRBV18 and TRBJ2-1; no firm D call. The ends were cut back, 2 bases at V and 5 bases at J, with 4 bases in the middle. From germline, CDR1 is KGHSH and CDR2 LQKENI. This CDR3 has 12 residues. CDR3 region: CASSPENNEQFF. The CDR3 DNA is TGTGCCAGCTCACCAGAAAACAATGAGCAGTTCTTC.

This chain links TRBV5-5 with TRBJ2-5; TRBD1 matches at 9 bases. Per germline, CDR1 SGHKS and CDR2 YYEKEE (reference sequence). The CDR3 contains 17 residues. Trimming took 0 bases from V and 1 from J; bases not matched to a gene: 7. CDR3 loop: CASSLAVGTGSQETQYF. The CDR3 DNA is TGTGCCAGCAGCTTGGCCGTGGGGACAGGGTCCCAAGAGACCCAGTACTTC.

The table lists this clone with a few counts. The chain carries TRBV25-1 and TRBJ1-2; 7 bases are shared with TRBD1. V shed 8 bases, J shed 7 bases, and the junction held 7 bases outside the gene matches. CDR1 is MGHDK and CDR2 is SYGVNS in the germline V gene. This CDR3 has 12 residues. This CDR3 reads CASGYRGGGYTF. Here the CDR3 DNA reads TGTGCCAGCGGATACAGGGGTGGTGGCTACACCTTC.

J is TRBJ1-2 and V is TRBV30; D ambiguous. The germline gives CDR1 GTSNPN, CDR2 SVGIG (reference sequence). The CDR3 extends over 11 amino acids. Trimming took off 3 bases at V and 5 bases at J, with 7 bases between the two ends. This chain's CDR3 is CAWRETYGYTF. The CDR3 region has the DNA TGTGCCTGGAGAGAGACATATGGCTACACCTTC.

The J gene is TRBJ1-2, the V gene TRBV6-5; 7 bases are a match to TRBD1. This CDR3 region has 14 residues. V trimming: 0 bases; J trimming: 6 bases; junction bases outside the gene matches: 4. The germline gives CDR1 MNHEY, CDR2 SVGAGI. The CDR3 loop is CASSYSKQGNGYTF. The CDR3 DNA follows: TGTGCCAGCAGTTACTCGAAACAGGGGAATGGCTACACCTTC.

The chain is built from TRBV5-1 and TRBJ1-5, with D possibly matching TRBD1 (5 bases). Germline CDR1 is SGHRS and CDR2 is YFSETQ. Trimming left V 0 bases short and J 2 bases short, with 6 bases between. The CDR3 length is 14 residues. CDR3 residues: CASSLEGGNQPQHF. CDR3 in DNA: TGCGCCAGCAGCTTGGAAGGGGGCAATCAGCCCCAGCATTTT. The variable domain in full, completed from reference TRBV5-1 and TRBJ1-5, reads KAGVTQTPRYLIKTRGQQVTLSCSPISGHRSVSWYQQTPGQGLQFLFEYFSETQRNKGNFPGRFSGRQFSNSRSEMNVSTLELGDSALYLCASSLEGGNQPQHFGDGTRLSIL.

This clone was detected only a few times. The chain employs TRBV20-1 and TRBJ2-7, with D unclear. This CDR3 spans 11 amino acids. Trimming pared 5 bases from V and 3 bases from J, leaving 8 bases between. Per germline, CDR1 DFQATT and CDR2 SNEGSKA (reference sequence). CDR3 sequence (DNA): TGCAGTGCTGCCCTAATCTACGAGCAGTACTTC. Amino acid sequence: CSAALIYEQYF.

V usage is TRBV7-6 and J usage is TRBJ1-1, with D unclear. The germline V gene has CDR1 SGHVS and CDR2 FNYEAQ. The CDR3 has 13 residues. The germline V and J ends were trimmed by 6 bases and 3 bases, with 11 bases remaining between them. The CDR3 region has the DNA TGTGCCAGCAGTTCAGGACCGGACACTGAAGCTTTCTTT. Translating gives CASSSGPDTEAFF.

The V call is TRBV2, the J call TRBJ1-1, with 7 bases fitting TRBD1. After removal of 8 bases from V and 0 bases from J, the junction contained 3 bases not matched to a gene. The germline V gene encodes CDR1 SNHLY and CDR2 FYNNEI. This CDR3 is 13 amino acids long. CDR3 bases: TGTGCCAGCTGGGGGACAGTGAACACTGAAGCTTTCTTT. This sequence encodes CASWGTVNTEAFF.

This clone was observed a handful of times. The chain employs TRBV20-1 and TRBJ1-1; a possible D gene is TRBD1 (5 bases). The CDR3 contains 10 residues. V was cut by 6 bases and J by 8 bases, with 10 bases left in between. The germline V gene has CDR1 DFQATT and CDR2 SNEGSKA (reference sequence). CDR3 in DNA: TGCAGTGCCTGGGGGACGGAAGCTTTCTTT. Protein: CSAWGTEAFF.

In its sample, this clone was seen a few times. J is TRBJ1-1 and V is TRBV9; perhaps TRBD1 as D (5 bases). Germline V gives CDR1 SGDLS, CDR2 YYNGEE. Trimming removed 3 bases at V and 2 bases at J, with 14 bases between. The CDR3 length is 15 residues. DNA for the CDR3: TGTGCCAGCAGCGAAGACAGAGGTCGTAACACTGAAGCTTTCTTT. Its translation is CASSEDRGRNTEAFF.

This clone was counted only a few times. The rearrangement uses TRBV7-9 and TRBJ1-1; D gene uncertain. Trimming pared 3 bases from V and 4 bases from J, leaving 6 bases between. Germline V gene sequence: CDR1 SEHNR, CDR2 FQNEAQ (reference sequence). The CDR3 spans 12 residues. The CDR3 region is CASSLLGTEAFF. CDR3 coding DNA: TGTGCCAGCAGCTTGCTGGGCACTGAAGCTTTCTTT.

This clone was seen only a few times. The chain is built from TRBV4-1 and TRBJ2-3, with D possibly TRBD2 on 5 matching bases. The germline gives CDR1 MGHRA, CDR2 YSYEKL. The CDR3 spans 13 residues. The ends were cut back, 5 bases at V and 2 bases at J, with 8 bases in the middle. CDR3 in amino acids: CASSKLDTDTQYF. The CDR3 bases are TGCGCCAGCAGCAAACTAGACACAGATACGCAGTATTTT.

The chain couples TRBV28 to TRBJ2-2; tentatively, D is TRBD1 or TRBD2 (5 bases each). The CDR3 is made up of 15 amino acids. From germline, CDR1 is MDHEN and CDR2 SYDVKM. Trimming stripped 5 bases from V and 1 base from J, with 11 bases between. The CDR3 DNA reads TGTGCCAGCAGTCCCGGGGACGGGAACACCGGGGAGCTGTTTTTT. Amino acids: CASSPGDGNTGELFF.

The J gene is TRBJ1-4, the V gene TRBV5-4; D perhaps matches TRBD1 (6 bases). This CDR3 has 16 residues. Germline V gene lookup returns CDR1 SGHNT and CDR2 YYREEE (reference sequence). V lost 2 bases to trimming and J lost 0 bases, with 11 bases between them. Here the CDR3 DNA reads TGTGCCAGCAGCTTTAAGGGGGGTGCAACTAATGAAAAACTGTTTTTT. Protein product: CASSFKGGATNEKLFF. The full variable domain, with the rest looked up from reference TRBV5-4 and TRBJ1-4, is ETGVTQSPTHLIKTRGQQVTLRCSSQSGHNTVSWYQQALGQGPQFIFQYYREEENGRGNFPPRFSGLQFPNYSSELNVNALELDDSALYLCASSFKGGATNEKLFFGSGTQLSVL.

The CDR3 DNA is TGTGCCAGCAGTTACCGACTTACCTACGAGCAGTACTTC. It translates to CASSYRLTYEQYF. The rearrangement uses TRBV6-6 and TRBJ2-7; D remains ambiguous. The CDR3 runs 13 residues. Germline lookup yields CDR1 MNHNY and CDR2 SVGAGI (reference sequence). With 2 bases removed from V and 2 bases from J, the gap between germline ends came to 7 bases.

This chain joins TRBV28 and TRBJ1-1; D is uncertain. The V end lost 1 base, the J end lost 5 bases, and 8 bases lay between the germline ends. Per germline, CDR1 MDHEN and CDR2 SYDVKM. There are 13 residues in the CDR3. CDR3 loop: CASSLFGRTEAFF. The DNA for the CDR3 is TGTGCCAGCAGTTTATTCGGCCGGACTGAAGCTTTCTTT.

This rearrangement joins TRBV7-9 to TRBJ1-4, with TRBD1 identical over 7 bases. The CDR3 spans 14 residues. The V and J ends lost 8 bases and 3 bases, in that order; junction bases with no gene match: 6. Germline CDR1 is SEHNR and CDR2 is FQNEAQ (reference sequence). CDR3 in amino acids: CASETGEANEKLFF. CDR3 bases: TGTGCCAGCGAAACAGGGGAGGCTAATGAAAAACTGTTTTTT.

This clone appeared a few times. The V gene is TRBV7-2, the J gene TRBJ2-7, with D possibly matching TRBD2 (5 bases). The CDR3 runs to 15 residues. The V gene's germline CDR1 is SGHTA and CDR2 FQGNSA. V lost 4 bases, J lost 0 bases, and 13 bases lay in between. The CDR3: CASSSRAGNSYEQYF. The CDR3 nucleotides are TGTGCCAGCAGCTCGAGGGCCGGAAACTCCTACGAGCAGTACTTC.

This clone was seen a handful of times. The chain carries TRBV5-1 and TRBJ1-1, with 7 bases fitting TRBD1. V was clipped by 2 bases and J by 5 bases; unmatched bases: 3. This CDR3 is 13 amino acids long. CDR1 and CDR2 (germline): SGHRS, YFSETQ. For the CDR3, the DNA is TGCGCCAGCAGCTTCCAGGGGGATACTGAAGCTTTCTTT. Translated: CASSFQGDTEAFF.

This clone was seen a few times. The chain links TRBV6-6 to TRBJ2-7, with D maybe TRBD1 (6 bases). Germline V gene data show CDR1 as MNHNY and CDR2 as SVGAGI (reference sequence). The ends were cut back, 9 bases at V and 2 bases at J, with 11 bases in the middle. This CDR3 has 12 residues. The CDR3 sequence: CASMGAPYEQYF. Written as DNA, the CDR3 is TGTGCCAGTATGGGGGCCCCCTACGAGCAGTACTTC.

This chain links TRBV5-5 with TRBJ1-3; D is uncertain. CDR1 is SGHKS and CDR2 is YYEKEE in the germline V gene (reference sequence). The V end lost 1 base, the J end lost 2 bases, and 13 bases lay between the germline ends. CDR3 size: 16 residues. Here the CDR3 reads CASSLRWDNAGNTIYF. The CDR3, as DNA: TGTGCCAGCAGCTTGAGGTGGGATAATGCTGGAAACACCATATATTTT.

The chain links TRBV29-1 to TRBJ2-7; 8 bases are a match to TRBD1. CDR1 SQVTM and CDR2 ANQGSEA come from the germline V gene. The CDR3 is 13 amino acids. Trimming took 2 bases from V and 4 from J; bases not matched to a gene: 4. CDR3 DNA: TGCAGCGTTGAAACGGACAGGGTTTACGAGCAGTACTTC. It encodes CSVETDRVYEQYF.

This sequence joins TRBV6-5 and TRBJ1-2; 7 nucleotides match TRBD1. The CDR3 spans 14 residues. V was clipped by 1 base and J by 5 bases; unmatched bases: 4. Per the germline V gene, CDR1 is MNHEY and CDR2 is SVGAGI. The CDR3 DNA follows: TGTGCCAGCAGTTACTTGACAGGGAGGTATGGCTACACCTTC. Protein product: CASSYLTGRYGYTF.

V and J are TRBV5-1 and TRBJ2-1; 11 bases are shared with TRBD2. Germline CDR1 is SGHRS and CDR2 is YFSETQ. The V gene end was trimmed by 5 bases and the J gene end by 0 bases; junction bases not matched to a gene: 7. The CDR3 loop spans 17 amino acids. The CDR3 coding sequence is TGCGCCAGCAGGTCCGGGACTAGCGGTGCCTCCTACAATGAGCAGTTCTTC. Encoded protein: CASRSGTSGASYNEQFF.